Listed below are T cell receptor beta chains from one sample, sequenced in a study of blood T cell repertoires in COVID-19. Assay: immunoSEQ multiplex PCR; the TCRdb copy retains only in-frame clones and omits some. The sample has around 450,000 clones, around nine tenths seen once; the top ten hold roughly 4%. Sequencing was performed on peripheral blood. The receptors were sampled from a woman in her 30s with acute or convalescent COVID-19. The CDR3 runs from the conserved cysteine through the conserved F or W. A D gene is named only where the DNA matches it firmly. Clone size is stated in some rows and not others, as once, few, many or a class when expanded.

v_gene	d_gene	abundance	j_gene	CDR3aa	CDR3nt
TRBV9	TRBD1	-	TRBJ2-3	CASSARTGGAADTQYF	TGTGCCAGCAGCGCCAGGACAGGGGGCGCCGCAGATACGCAGTATTTT
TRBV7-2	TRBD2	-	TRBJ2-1	CASSSPRGGVPYNEQFF	TGTGCCAGCAGCTCCCCACGGGGGGGGGTCCCCTACAATGAGCAGTTCTTC
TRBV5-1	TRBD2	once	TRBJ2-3	CASSPGTSPDTQYF	TGCGCCAGCAGCCCAGGGACTAGCCCAGATACGCAGTATTTT
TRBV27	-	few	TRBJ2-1	CASSLGLYGGNEQFF	TGTGCCAGCAGTTTGGGCCTCTACGGTGGCAATGAGCAGTTCTTC
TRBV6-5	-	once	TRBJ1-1	CASSRGTWDTEAFF	TGTGCCAGCTCTCGAGGGACTTGGGACACTGAAGCTTTCTTT
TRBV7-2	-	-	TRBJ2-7	CASSLVGAVSYEQYF	TGTGCCAGCAGCTTAGTAGGGGCAGTTTCCTACGAGCAGTACTTC
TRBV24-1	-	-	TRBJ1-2	CATSDPIDLARGYTF	TGTGCCACCAGTGACCCAATCGACCTAGCTCGGGGCTACACCTTC
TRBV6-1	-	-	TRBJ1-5	CASSEVADRSNQPQHF	TGTGCCAGCAGTGAGGTGGCTGACAGGAGCAATCAGCCCCAGCATTTT
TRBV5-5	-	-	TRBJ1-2	CASRKRTGEHYGYTF	TGTGCCAGCAGGAAACGAACAGGAGAGCACTATGGCTACACCTTC
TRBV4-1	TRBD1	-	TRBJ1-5	CASSLRQGSNQPQHF	TGCGCCAGCAGTCTCCGACAGGGAAGCAATCAGCCCCAGCATTTT
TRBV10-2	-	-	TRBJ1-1	CASRRDTNTEAFF	TGCGCCAGCAGAAGGGACACGAACACTGAAGCTTTCTTT
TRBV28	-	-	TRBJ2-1	CASNSRGNEQFF	TGTGCCAGCAATTCGAGGGGGAATGAGCAGTTCTTC
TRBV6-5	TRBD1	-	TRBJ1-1	CASSTTGVAFF	TGTGCCAGCAGTACCACAGGGGTAGCTTTCTTT
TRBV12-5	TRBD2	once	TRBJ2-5	CASGVGLAETQYF	TGTGCTAGTGGGGTAGGACTAGCGGAGACCCAGTACTTC
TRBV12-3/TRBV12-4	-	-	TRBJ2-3	CASSLSWAPTQYF	TGTGCCAGCAGTTTGTCCTGGGCGCCTACGCAGTATTTT
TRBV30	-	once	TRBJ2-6	CAWGRVSGAGANVLTF	TGTGCCTGGGGGAGAGTATCTGGGGCGGGGGCCAACGTCCTGACTTTC
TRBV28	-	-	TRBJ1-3	CASSQIRRPSSGNTIYF	TGTGCCAGCAGCCAGATCCGGAGACCTAGCTCTGGAAACACCATATATTTT
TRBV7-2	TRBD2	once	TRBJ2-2	CASSWGGTGELFF	TGTGCCAGCAGCTGGGGGGGCACCGGGGAGCTGTTTTTT
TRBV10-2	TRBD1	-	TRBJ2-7	CATRDRDEQYF	TGCGCCACCCGGGACAGGGACGAGCAATACTTC
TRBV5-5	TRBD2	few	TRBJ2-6	CASSLRTSGGLSGANVLTF	TGTGCCAGCAGCTTGCGGACTAGCGGGGGGCTCTCTGGGGCCAACGTCCTGACTTTC
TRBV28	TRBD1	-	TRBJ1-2	CASSSQGFYGYTF	TGTGCCAGCAGTTCACAGGGGTTCTATGGCTACACCTTC
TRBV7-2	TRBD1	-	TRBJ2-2	CASSVDRDRQLFF	TGTGCCAGCAGCGTAGACCGGGACAGGCAGCTGTTTTTT
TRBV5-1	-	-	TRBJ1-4	CASSLGLSGDKVNEKLFF	TGCGCCAGCAGCTTGGGTTTGTCCGGGGACAAAGTTAATGAAAAACTGTTTTTT
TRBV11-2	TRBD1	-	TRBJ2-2	CASTLGTGSYTGELFF	TGTGCCAGCACCTTGGGGACAGGGTCCTACACCGGGGAGCTGTTTTTT
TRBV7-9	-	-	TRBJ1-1	CASSLTVRGADTEAFF	TGTGCCAGCAGCTTAACTGTACGGGGGGCGGACACTGAAGCTTTCTTT
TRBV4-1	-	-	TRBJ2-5	CASSQDLVNSLETQYF	TGCGCCAGCAGCCAAGATCTTGTTAATAGCTTAGAGACCCAGTACTTC
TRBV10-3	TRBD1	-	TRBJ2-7	CAISESETGVRHEQYF	TGTGCCATCAGTGAGTCTGAGACAGGGGTTCGCCACGAGCAGTACTTC
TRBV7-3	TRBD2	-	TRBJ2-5	CASSPHGRERGQETQYF	TGTGCCAGCAGCCCGCATGGGAGAGAGCGGGGGCAAGAGACCCAGTACTTC
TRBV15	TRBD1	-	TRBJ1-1	CATSRDLGQGSTEAFF	TGTGCCACCAGCAGAGATCTAGGACAGGGGTCAACTGAAGCTTTCTTT
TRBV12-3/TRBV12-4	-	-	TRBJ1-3	CASSFTGNTIYF	TGTGCCAGCAGTTTTACTGGAAACACCATATATTTT
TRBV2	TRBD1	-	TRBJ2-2	CASSRDRFTGELFF	TGTGCCAGTAGTAGGGACAGGTTCACCGGGGAGCTGTTTTTT
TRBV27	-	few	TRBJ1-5	CASSSLGRDHQPQHF	TGTGCCAGCAGTTCCCTGGGGAGGGATCATCAGCCCCAGCATTTT
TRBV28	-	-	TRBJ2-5	CASSLSTGTETQYF	TGTGCCAGCAGTTTAAGTACAGGAACAGAGACCCAGTACTTC
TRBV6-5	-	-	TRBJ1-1	CASRRSSGTEAFF	TGTGCCAGCAGGCGGAGTTCTGGGACTGAAGCTTTCTTT
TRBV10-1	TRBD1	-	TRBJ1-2	CASSEGQGAGYTF	TGCGCCAGCAGTGAGGGCCAGGGGGCTGGCTACACCTTC
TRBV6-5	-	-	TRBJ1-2	CASSRGQNYGYTF	TGTGCCAGCAGTCGAGGGCAGAACTATGGCTACACCTTC
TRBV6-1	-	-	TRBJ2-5	CASSEAAGTLVETQYF	TGTGCCAGCAGTGAAGCCGCCGGGACTCTAGTAGAGACCCAGTACTTC
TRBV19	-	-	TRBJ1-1	CASSEFPFGTEAFF	TGTGCCAGTAGTGAGTTCCCGTTCGGCACTGAAGCTTTCTTT
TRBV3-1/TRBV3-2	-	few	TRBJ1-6	CASSPKGDNSPLHF	TGTGCCAGCAGCCCTAAGGGGGATAATTCACCCCTCCACTTT
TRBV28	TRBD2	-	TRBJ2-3	CASSPPSGGPTDTQYF	TGTGCCAGCAGTCCCCCTAGCGGGGGGCCCACAGATACGCAGTATTTT
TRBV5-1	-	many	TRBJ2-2	CASSLETATGELFF	TGCGCCAGCAGCTTGGAGACTGCCACCGGGGAGCTGTTTTTT
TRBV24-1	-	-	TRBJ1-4	CATSAEGVKLFF	TGTGCCACCAGTGCTGAAGGGGTCAAACTGTTTTTT
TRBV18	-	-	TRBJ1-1	CASSPLKNTEAFF	TGTGCCAGCTCACCACTAAAGAACACTGAAGCTTTCTTT
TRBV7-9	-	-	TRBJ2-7	CASSPESRSYEQYF	TGTGCCAGCAGCCCCGAGTCGCGCTCCTACGAGCAGTACTTC
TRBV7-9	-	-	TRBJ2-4	CASSLAAQGLRVQYF	TGTGCCAGCAGCCTCGCGGCCCAGGGACTCCGAGTTCAGTACTTC
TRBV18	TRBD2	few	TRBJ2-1	CASSPRTRLAGGHNEQFF	TGTGCCAGCTCACCACGCACCCGTCTAGCGGGGGGGCACAATGAGCAGTTCTTC
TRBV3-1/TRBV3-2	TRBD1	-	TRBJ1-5	CASSPTGGSQPQHF	TGTGCCAGCAGCCCAACAGGGGGCAGTCAGCCCCAGCATTTT
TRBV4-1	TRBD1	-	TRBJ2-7	CASSQDLLQGALEQYF	TGCGCCAGCAGCCAAGATCTCTTACAGGGGGCCCTCGAGCAGTACTTC
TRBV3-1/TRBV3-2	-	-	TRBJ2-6	CASSQAGSGGANVLTF	TGTGCCAGCAGCCAAGCTGGCAGTGGCGGGGCCAACGTCCTGACTTTC
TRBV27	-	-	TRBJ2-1	CASSLSGNRNNEQFF	TGTGCCAGCAGTTTATCCGGGAATCGTAACAATGAGCAGTTCTTC
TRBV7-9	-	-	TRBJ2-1	CASSSGLTYNEQFF	TGTGCCAGCAGCTCGGGATTGACCTACAATGAGCAGTTCTTC
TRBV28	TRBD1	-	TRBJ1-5	CASSYTGEVFSNQPQHF	TGTGCCAGCAGTTATACAGGGGAGGTATTTAGCAATCAGCCCCAGCATTTT
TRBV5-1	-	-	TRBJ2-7	CASSSNLAEQYF	TGCGCCAGCAGCTCCAACCTGGCCGAGCAGTACTTC
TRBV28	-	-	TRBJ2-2	CASTRGPGELFF	TGTGCCAGCACCAGGGGCCCCGGGGAGCTGTTTTTT
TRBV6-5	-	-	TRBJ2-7	CAISGRDTRAYEQYF	TGTGCCATATCGGGCCGGGACACCCGAGCCTACGAGCAGTACTTC